The clone carrying this TCR beta chain was counted a few times. The antigen remains unidentified. Per germline, CDR1 MNHEY and CDR2 SMNVEV (reference sequence). The CDR3 covers 12 residues. Trimming removed 7 bases from V and 8 bases from J, with 14 bases in between. The record originates from a study of cytomegalovirus exposure and HLA in healthy donors. The wider study: Among the approximately 400 genotyped donors, 81% were placed in the Caucasian-associated ancestry cluster. Overall study results and limits: The classifier reportedly diagnosed cytomegalovirus status with high sensitivity and specificity.

The study ran its PCR with 60 Vbeta and 13 Jbeta primers. Sequencing used immunoSEQ multiplex PCR; TCRdb keeps in-frame clones, though not all of them. The sample lists over 25,000 clones, about two thirds occurring once. Specimen: PBMCs. V usage is TRBV27 and J usage is TRBJ1-2; no definite D call. This TCR came from a woman between 50 and 59 years old in good health and CMV-seronegative. CDR3 bases: TGTGCCAGCACCACCCGAGGGAGCGGCTACACCTTC. It specifies CASTTRGSGYTF.